In its sample, the clone carrying this TCR beta chain was seen a few times. The junction and the germline gene differ at one end; a read error may be behind it. The source of the sample is a study of T cells after yellow fever vaccination. The TCR cDNA carried a universal primer site and UMIs from 5'RACE template switching. From the 5' RACE reads, TCRdb called clonotypes with MiXCR, one entry per CDR3 protein. The sample yields 240,000 or so distinct CDR3 sequences, roughly 7.2% seen once. The CDR3 covers 17 residues. CDR1 is DFQATT and CDR2 is SNEGSKA in the germline V gene (reference sequence). The chain joins TRBV20-1 to TRBJ2-1; 9 nucleotides agree with TRBD2. The material was CD4+ T cells sorted from PBMCs, obtained 15 days after the yellow fever booster vaccination. The receptor was isolated from a man aged 25 to 45 who received the YFV17D yellow fever vaccine. The CDR3 DNA reads as TGCTGTGCTAGAGGTCGCTCCGCGGGAGGGTTCAGCAATGAGCAGTTCTTC. Its translation: CCARGRSAGGFSNEQFF.